These 32 T cell receptor beta chains were sequenced from one sample in a study of cytomegalovirus exposure and HLA in healthy donors. A multiplex PCR was run with 60 Vbeta primers and 13 Jbeta primers. Here immunoSEQ multiplex PCR was the method, and the copy in TCRdb shows in-frame clones only, minus some. This sample has fewer than 110,000 clones, with approximately 79% found just once. Sequenced: PBMCs. The source is a woman aged 40 to 55 in good health and CMV-seropositive.

The V call is TRBV5-1, the J call TRBJ2-1; the D is unclear. Germline CDR1 reads SGHRS; CDR2 reads YFSETQ. This CDR3 comprises 16 residues. The germline V and J ends were trimmed by 0 bases and 0 bases, with 10 bases remaining between them. The CDR3 loop reads CASSLAIESSYNEQFF. DNA for the CDR3: TGCGCCAGCAGCTTGGCCATAGAGAGCTCCTACAATGAGCAGTTCTTC.

This clone has a handful of counts. V and J are TRBV6-5 and TRBJ2-5, with 8 bases identical to TRBD1. V lost 5 bases to trimming and J lost 5 bases; unmatched junction nucleotides: 4. Germline assignment: CDR1 MNHEY and CDR2 SVGAGI. The CDR3 consists of 13 residues. In nucleotides, the CDR3 is TGTGCCAGCAGTAGACAGGGGTGGGAGACCCAGTACTTC. Its protein product is CASSRQGWETQYF.

The chain couples TRBV19 to TRBJ2-3, with TRBD1 matching 7 bases. The CDR3 covers 13 residues. V shed 7 bases, J shed 4 bases, and the junction held 5 bases outside the gene matches. From germline, CDR1 is LNHDA and CDR2 SQIVND (reference sequence). In nucleotides, the CDR3 is TGTGCCAGTACCAAACAGGGGTCAGATACGCAGTATTTT. Residues: CASTKQGSDTQYF. Filled out from reference TRBV19 and TRBJ2-3, the complete variable domain reads DGGITQSPKYLFRKEGQNVTLSCEQNLNHDAMYWYRQDPGQGLRLIYYSQIVNDFQKGDIAEGYSVSREKKESFPLTVTSAQKNPTAFYLCASTKQGSDTQYFGPGTRLTVL.

This chain links TRBV4-1 with TRBJ2-1; 8 bases line up with TRBD1. Per the germline V gene, CDR1 is MGHRA and CDR2 is YSYEKL. This CDR3 is 13 amino acids long. J lost 7 bases, V lost 6 bases, and 5 bases had no gene match. The CDR3 region has the DNA TGCGCCAGCAGTATTGACAGGGGTAATGAGCAGTTCTTC. Its translation is CASSIDRGNEQFF.

This chain links TRBV6-6 with TRBJ1-2; the match to TRBD1 covers 7 bases. V shed 6 bases, J shed 0 bases, and the junction held 7 bases outside the gene matches. The germline V gene has CDR1 MNHNY and CDR2 SVGAGI (reference sequence). The CDR3 runs to 15 residues. The CDR3 bases are TGTGCCAGCAGCCGCAGGGACAGAACTAACTATGGCTACACCTTC. Translating it yields CASSRRDRTNYGYTF.

Note on this clone: The identical CDR3 is also encoded by other nucleotide sequences in the sample. The chain links TRBV5-1 to TRBJ2-3; D gene uncertain. Germline values: CDR1 SGHRS, CDR2 YFSETQ. This CDR3 has 14 amino acids. V lost 0 bases and J lost 0, with 5 bases in between. For the CDR3, the DNA is TGCGCCAGCAGCTTGGGACAAAGCACAGATACGCAGTATTTT. It is translated as CASSLGQSTDTQYF.

This clone was detected once. The CDR3 reads CASSQPGQGEQYF. CDR3 bases: TGTGCCAGCAGCCAGCCGGGACAGGGGGAGCAGTACTTC. The chain links TRBV7-6 to TRBJ2-7; TRBD1 aligns across 10 bases. Per germline, CDR1 SGHVS and CDR2 FNYEAQ. The CDR3 has 13 amino acids. V was pared by 5 bases and J by 7 bases, with 5 bases of the junction left unmatched. Looking up the rest from reference TRBV7-6 and TRBJ2-7 gives the full variable domain: GAGVSQSPRYKVTKRGQDVALRCDPISGHVSLYWYRQALGQGPEFLTYFNYEAQQDKSGLPNDRFSAERPEGSISTLTIQRTEQRDSAMYRCASSQPGQGEQYFGPGTRLTVT.

The genes are TRBV2 and TRBJ2-5; TRBD1 aligns across 9 bases. CDR1 is SNHLY and CDR2 is FYNNEI in the germline V gene. This CDR3 spans 16 amino acids. With 0 bases clipped from V and 2 bases from J, the junction kept 4 bases outside the gene matches. The CDR3 DNA follows: TGTGCCAGCAGTGAAGCGCTGGGACAGGGACAAGAGACCCAGTACTTC. Protein product: CASSEALGQGQETQYF.

The chain combines TRBV28 with TRBJ1-4; 8 nucleotides match TRBD1. The germline V gene encodes CDR1 MDHEN and CDR2 SYDVKM. The CDR3 has 15 amino acids. J was trimmed by 5 bases and V by 6 bases; bases with no gene match: 8. The CDR3 loop reads CASSPSGQANEKLFF. In DNA, the CDR3 is TGTGCCAGCAGCCCTTCGGGACAGGCGAATGAAAAACTGTTTTTT.

This rearrangement joins TRBV7-2 to TRBJ1-2; possibly TRBD1 for D (5 bases). V lost 5 bases and J 4 bases, leaving 17 bases between the germline ends. The CDR3 has 15 amino acids. The germline V gene encodes CDR1 SGHTA and CDR2 FQGNSA. The CDR3 bases are TGTGCCAGCAGCCGGGACTCCCCGGTGTCCTATGGCTACACCTTC. Amino acids: CASSRDSPVSYGYTF. The full variable domain, rest sourced from reference TRBV7-2 and TRBJ1-2, is GAGVSQSPSNKVTEKGKDVELRCDPISGHTALYWYRQSLGQGLEFLIYFQGNSAPDKSGLPSDRFSAERTGGSVSTLTIQRTQQEDSAVYLCASSRDSPVSYGYTFGSGTRLTVV.

The chain is built from TRBV19 and TRBJ1-4; D not certain. V was shortened by 5 bases and J by 7 bases, with 17 bases between the two germline ends. CDR1 LNHDA and CDR2 SQIVND come from the germline V gene (reference sequence). The CDR3 is 15 residues long. The CDR3 protein is CASSLYSEGGEKLFF. The DNA for the CDR3 is TGTGCCAGTAGTCTCTACAGCGAGGGAGGTGAAAAACTGTTTTTT.

Of note for this clone: The same CDR3 also results from other DNA sequences found in this sample. The V and J genes are TRBV5-1 and TRBJ1-1; 11 bases are a match to TRBD1. CDR1 SGHRS and CDR2 YFSETQ come from the germline V gene. The CDR3 runs to 15 residues. J was trimmed by 1 base and V by 2 bases; bases with no gene match: 1. CDR3 DNA: TGCGCCAGCAGCTTAGGGACAGGGGGGAACACTGAAGCTTTCTTT. It specifies CASSLGTGGNTEAFF.

The chain employs TRBV30 and TRBJ1-4; D might be TRBD1 (6 bases). Germline V lookup: CDR1 GTSNPN, CDR2 SVGIG (reference sequence). V gave up 2 bases and J gave up 7 bases, with 17 bases separating them. CDR3 length: 15 residues. The CDR3: CAWSPGQGFGEKLFF. CDR3 in DNA: TGTGCCTGGAGTCCAGGGCAGGGGTTCGGTGAAAAACTGTTTTTT.

This clone is a singleton in its sample. The V gene is TRBV6-1, the J gene TRBJ1-1; 9 bases map to TRBD1. J lost 4 bases, V lost 6 bases, and 9 bases had no gene match. Germline assignment: CDR1 MNHNS and CDR2 SASEGT. CDR3 length equals 15 residues. The CDR3 region has the DNA TGTGCCAGCAGGGGCACCGAGGACAGGGGCACTGAAGCTTTCTTT. It specifies CASRGTEDRGTEAFF.

This chain uses TRBV5-6 with TRBJ2-5, with no clear D. CDR3 length: 14 amino acids. Looked up from germline, CDR1 is SGHDT and CDR2 is YYEEEE. V dropped 3 bases and J dropped 5 bases, with 14 bases sitting between them. CDR3 residues: CASSYFEASETQYF. The CDR3 DNA reads TGTGCCAGCAGCTATTTTGAGGCGTCGGAGACCCAGTACTTC.

This clone was recorded only once. The chain is built from TRBV4-2 and TRBJ2-1; 9 nucleotides agree with TRBD2. Germline V lookup: CDR1 LGHNA, CDR2 YNFKEQ. The junction had 7 bases not matched to a gene; V was cut back by 4 bases and J by 0 bases. CDR3 size: 17 residues. CDR3 sequence: CASSREGAGGSYNEQFF. CDR3 nucleotide sequence: TGTGCCAGCAGCCGAGAAGGAGCGGGGGGCTCCTACAATGAGCAGTTCTTC.

The rearrangement uses TRBV15 and TRBJ1-3, with D unclear. This CDR3 spans 15 amino acids. V gave up 1 base and J gave up 1 base, with 8 bases separating them. Germline-derived CDR1 and CDR2 are LNHNV and YYDKDF (reference sequence). The CDR3 loop is CATSRGVDSGNTIYF. The CDR3 nucleotides read TGTGCCACCAGCAGAGGTGTAGATTCTGGAAACACCATATATTTT.

This chain joins TRBV7-3 and TRBJ2-6, with D unresolved. V dropped 1 base and J dropped 0 bases, with 7 bases sitting between them. The CDR3 runs to 16 residues. Per the germline V gene, CDR1 is SGHTA and CDR2 is FQGTGA. The CDR3 protein is CASSLKSGSGANVLTF. In DNA form, the CDR3 reads TGTGCCAGCAGCTTAAAGAGTGGCTCTGGGGCCAACGTCCTGACTTTC.

The rearrangement uses TRBV2 and TRBJ1-1; TRBD1 agrees at 7 bases. The V and J ends lost 6 bases and 4 bases, in that order; junction bases with no gene match: 8. Germline-derived CDR1 and CDR2 are SNHLY and FYNNEI. The CDR3 has 14 residues. The CDR3 nucleotides are TGTGCCAGCAGAGACAGGGATTGGGGCACTGAAGCTTTCTTT. It encodes CASRDRDWGTEAFF.

The chain recombines TRBV6-5 with TRBJ1-1; D call uncertain. V lost 5 bases to trimming and J lost 7 bases, with 11 bases between them. This CDR3 comprises 12 residues. CDR1 and CDR2 from the germline V gene are MNHEY and SVGAGI. CDR3 amino acids: CASSSATGEAFF. CDR3 nucleotides: TGTGCCAGCAGTAGCGCAACGGGTGAAGCTTTCTTT.

This chain connects TRBV29-1 to TRBJ2-3; 11 bases are shared with TRBD2. CDR3 length equals 16 residues. Germline V lookup: CDR1 SQVTM, CDR2 ANQGSEA. V was clipped by 1 base and J by 4 bases; unmatched bases: 7. CDR3 protein: CSVEGASGGLADTQYF. Written as DNA, the CDR3 is TGCAGCGTTGAAGGGGCTAGCGGGGGGCTAGCAGATACGCAGTATTTT.

The chain combines TRBV7-9 with TRBJ2-7; 11 bases map to TRBD1. This CDR3 contains 15 residues. CDR1 SEHNR and CDR2 FQNEAQ come from the germline V gene (reference sequence). Trimming cost V 4 bases and J 3 bases; bases outside gene matches: 5. In DNA, the CDR3 is TGTGCCAGCAGCTGGCCGGGACAGGGGGTCTACGAGCAGTACTTC. Protein product: CASSWPGQGVYEQYF.

CDR3 nucleotides: TGTGCCTGGGGTAGACAGGGAACTATATACAATGAGCAGTTCTTC. The encoded protein is CAWGRQGTIYNEQFF. This chain connects TRBV30 to TRBJ2-1; TRBD1 agrees at 7 bases. The CDR3 length is 15 residues. Germline loops: CDR1 GTSNPN, CDR2 SVGIG (reference sequence). Losses at the gene ends were 5 bases for V and 4 bases for J; bases not matched to a gene: 11.

This chain connects TRBV29-1 to TRBJ2-5; TRBD2 might be the D (5 bases). The V end lost 7 bases, the J end lost 1 base, and 7 bases lay between the germline ends. Germline assignment: CDR1 SQVTM and CDR2 ANQGSEA. CDR3 size: 11 residues. CDR3 nucleotides: TGCAGCGGTCGGGGCCAAGAGACCCAGTACTTC. Amino acids: CSGRGQETQYF.

The chain recombines TRBV5-1 with TRBJ1-2; TRBD1 aligns across 7 bases. Germline CDR1 reads SGHRS; CDR2 reads YFSETQ. The CDR3 covers 14 residues. J gave up 6 bases and V 2 bases, and 7 bases lay outside the gene matches. DNA of the CDR3: TGCGCCAGCAGCTTAGAACAGGGGATCGATGGCTACACCTTC. It encodes CASSLEQGIDGYTF.

The rearrangement joins TRBV28 to TRBJ1-2, with 7 bases that match TRBD1. Germline loops: CDR1 MDHEN, CDR2 SYDVKM. Trimming took 7 bases from V and 8 from J; bases not matched to a gene: 10. The CDR3 has 13 amino acids. The CDR3 loop reads CASTLPLTGGYTF. CDR3 nucleotides: TGTGCCAGCACCCTACCGTTGACAGGGGGCTACACCTTC.

The table lists this clone with a count of one. The chain carries TRBV15 and TRBJ2-1, with 8 bases matching TRBD2. V shed 11 bases, J shed 7 bases, and the junction held 13 bases outside the gene matches. Germline V gene lookup returns CDR1 LNHNV and CDR2 YYDKDF (reference sequence). The CDR3 runs 14 residues. The CDR3 reads CAVGSGTRGNEQFF. In nucleotides, the CDR3 is TGTGCCGTAGGATCCGGGACTAGGGGGAATGAGCAGTTCTTC.

The rearrangement joins TRBV10-3 to TRBJ1-1, with D possibly TRBD1 on 5 matching bases. Germline CDR1 is ENHRY and CDR2 is SYGVKD. The CDR3 is made up of 12 amino acids. The V gene lost 5 bases and the J gene lost 8 bases, with 12 bases spanning the gap. The CDR3 DNA follows: TGTGCCATCAGTACTAATGGGGGGGAAGCTTTCTTT. This codes for CAISTNGGEAFF.

The gene calls are TRBV9 and TRBJ1-1; D not resolved. V was shortened by 3 bases and J by 0 bases, with 9 bases between the two germline ends. This CDR3 region has 14 residues. The germline V gene encodes CDR1 SGDLS and CDR2 YYNGEE. CDR3 loop: CASSGGTMNTEAFF. CDR3 nucleotide sequence: TGTGCCAGCAGCGGTGGCACAATGAACACTGAAGCTTTCTTT.

This clone has just a few counts. V and J are TRBV5-3 and TRBJ1-2; 11 nucleotides align to TRBD1. TRBV5-3 is sorted into the ORF group, with uncertain function. V dropped 4 bases and J dropped 6; count of bases not matched to a gene: 5. This CDR3 comprises 14 residues. The CDR3 region is CARSKGTGGDGYTF. The CDR3 DNA sequence: TGTGCCAGAAGCAAAGGGACAGGGGGTGATGGCTACACCTTC.

V is TRBV12-2 and J is TRBJ2-3; TRBD1, the table's D call, lacks a check against the DNA. TRBV12-2 is annotated as a pseudogene. The CDR3 spans 16 residues. In nucleotides, the CDR3 is TGTGCAAGTCGCTTGACAGCTAAACCTAGCACAGATACGCAGTATTTT. Translation: CASRLTAKPSTDTQYF.

The chain is built from TRBV5-4 and TRBJ1-1; 10 bases line up with TRBD1. Trimming took 4 bases from V and 3 from J; bases not matched to a gene: 3. This CDR3 region has 14 residues. The V gene's germline CDR1 is SGHNT and CDR2 YYREEE (reference sequence). CDR3 in DNA: TGTGCCAGCAGCAGAGGACAGGGGGACACTGAAGCTTTCTTT. Its translation is CASSRGQGDTEAFF.